The 29 T cell receptor beta chains presented below share a single source sample, sequenced in a study of shared clonotypes between healthy human individuals. Sequencing was performed with immunoSEQ multiplex PCR; in TCRdb, only in-frame clones are kept and a portion is missing. The top ten hold around 1.5% of the sample, which has some 900,000 clones, roughly 72% seen once. The specimen sequenced was memory CD4+ T cells sorted from blood. Noted subset: CD45RA-negative fraction. The receptors stem from a man younger than 35 in good health.

J is TRBJ1-6 and V is TRBV9, with a tentative D call TRBD1 (6 bases). CDR1 SGDLS and CDR2 YYNGEE come from the germline V gene. The CDR3 covers 15 residues. V was trimmed by 4 bases and J by 6 bases, leaving 14 bases between them. The CDR3 region is CASSPRDTTNSPLHF. CDR3 in DNA: TGTGCCAGCAGCCCCAGGGACACCACTAATTCACCCCTCCACTTT.

CDR3 sequence reads: CASSEVVGRRNTGELFF. The DNA of the CDR3 is TGTGCCAGCAGTGAAGTAGTCGGCAGGAGGAACACCGGGGAGCTGTTTTTT. The genes are TRBV6-1 and TRBJ2-2; D is uncertain. V was pared by 1 base and J by 1 base, with 13 bases between. Germline CDR1 reads MNHNS; CDR2 reads SASEGT. The length of the CDR3 is 17 residues.

This chain connects TRBV5-1 to TRBJ2-7; 9 nucleotides agree with TRBD2. The CDR3 is 14 amino acids. V was pared by 3 bases and J by 6 bases, with 7 bases of the junction left unmatched. CDR1 and CDR2 (germline): SGHRS, YFSETQ. The CDR3 region is CASSSPGLAVEQYF. CDR3 sequence (DNA): TGCGCCAGCAGCTCTCCGGGACTAGCCGTCGAGCAGTACTTC.

This clone was seen once. This chain links TRBV29-1 with TRBJ2-3; 16 bases are shared with TRBD2. The CDR3 is 17 residues long. Germline loops: CDR1 SQVTM, CDR2 ANQGSEA. The J segment lost 0 bases and the V segment lost 6 bases, leaving 6 bases of the junction unmatched. Here the CDR3 DNA reads TGCAGCGTGGCGGGACTAGCGGGGGGGCCCAGCACAGATACGCAGTATTTT. Its translation: CSVAGLAGGPSTDTQYF.

V gene TRBV28 combines with J gene TRBJ2-5; a weak D match, TRBD2 (6 bases). This CDR3 region has 17 residues. Germline CDR1 is MDHEN and CDR2 is SYDVKM. Trimming cost V 7 bases and J 1 base, with 22 bases left between them. CDR3 amino acids: CASTSLLGGQRQETQYF. The CDR3 bases are TGTGCCAGCACCTCTCTCCTGGGAGGACAACGCCAAGAGACCCAGTACTTC.

This chain uses TRBV9 with TRBJ1-3, with D unclear. There are 17 residues in the CDR3. Germline V gene data show CDR1 as SGDLS and CDR2 as YYNGEE. Trimming removed 0 bases at V and 0 bases at J, with 13 bases between. CDR3 in DNA: TGTGCCAGCAGCGTAGCGCCCCCTTCCATCTCTGGAAACACCATATATTTT. This gives the protein CASSVAPPSISGNTIYF.

The chain recombines TRBV20-1 with TRBJ1-1; no firm D call. This CDR3 spans 9 amino acids. Germline assignment: CDR1 DFQATT and CDR2 SNEGSKA (reference sequence). V lost 3 bases and J 10 bases, leaving 6 bases between the germline ends. The CDR3 nucleotides read TGCAGTGCTAGGCCTGGAGCTTTCTTT. This gives the protein CSARPGAFF.

This sequence joins TRBV7-9 and TRBJ2-3; 9 nucleotides align to TRBD1. The junction had 14 bases not matched to a gene; V was cut back by 6 bases and J by 7 bases. The CDR3 consists of 16 residues. Germline V lookup: CDR1 SEHNR, CDR2 FQNEAQ (reference sequence). The CDR3 DNA is TGTGCCAGCAGTAAGGGGACAGGGATACTAGGAAATACGCAGTATTTT. Translation: CASSKGTGILGNTQYF.

This clone was seen a single time. The CDR3 sequence: CASRVTSGSSYEQYF. The CDR3 bases are TGTGCCAGCAGGGTTACTAGCGGGAGTTCCTACGAGCAGTACTTC. The chain joins TRBV2 to TRBJ2-7, with TRBD2 matching 11 bases. The CDR3 is 15 amino acids. The germline V gene encodes CDR1 SNHLY and CDR2 FYNNEI. Unmatched junction bases numbered 5, after V lost 6 bases and J lost 1 base.

V and J are TRBV2 and TRBJ1-4; D is unclear. This CDR3 contains 15 residues. The ends were cut back, 0 bases at V and 9 bases at J, with 14 bases in the middle. Germline CDR1 is SNHLY and CDR2 is FYNNEI. CDR3 region: CASSEALSLGQKLFF. The CDR3 coding sequence is TGTGCCAGCAGTGAAGCCTTGTCCCTTGGACAAAAACTGTTTTTT.

This clone appeared a few times. This chain connects TRBV18 to TRBJ2-7; 9 nucleotides line up with TRBD1. J lost 5 bases, V lost 6 bases, and 11 bases had no gene match. CDR3 length equals 15 residues. Germline CDR1 and CDR2: KGHSH and LQKENI. CDR3 sequence: CASSSSRGQGNEQYF. Written as DNA, the CDR3 is TGTGCCAGCTCCTCCAGCCGGGGACAGGGAAACGAGCAGTACTTC.

The CDR3 sequence: CASSQDLGYRDEQYF. The CDR3 coding sequence is TGCGCCAGCAGCCAAGATTTGGGGTATCGGGACGAGCAGTACTTC. This chain uses TRBV4-3 with TRBJ2-7; D is unclear. Germline-derived CDR1 and CDR2 are LGHNA and YSLEER. This CDR3 region has 15 residues. V shed 0 bases and J shed 5 bases, with 14 bases lying between them.

This rearrangement joins TRBV9 to TRBJ2-1, with D unclear. Deletions cut 0 bases from V and 5 bases from J, with 12 bases between. CDR1 and CDR2 from the germline V gene are SGDLS and YYNGEE. The CDR3 is 15 amino acids. The CDR3 loop is CASSVGDRTDNEQFF. The CDR3 region has the DNA TGTGCCAGCAGCGTAGGTGATAGAACCGACAATGAGCAGTTCTTC.

The chain combines TRBV29-1 with TRBJ2-3; no definite D call. The CDR3 extends over 13 amino acids. Trimming removed 7 bases at V and 1 base at J, with 12 bases between. CDR1 is SQVTM, CDR2 ANQGSEA, per germline. The CDR3 is CSAGRDRTDTQYF. CDR3 sequence (DNA): TGCAGCGCCGGCCGCGACCGCACAGATACGCAGTATTTT.

The V call is TRBV21-1, the J call TRBJ2-3; TRBD2 is taken as the D call from the table, unchecked against the DNA. TRBV21-1 is described as a pseudogene. The CDR3 spans 16 residues. CDR3 in DNA: TGTGCCAGCAGCTGCCCTAGAGCCCCTAGCACAGATACGCAGTATTTT. Translating gives CASSCPRAPSTDTQYF.

This clone is a singleton in its sample. The V and J genes are TRBV7-9 and TRBJ2-3; 7 bases map to TRBD1. Germline loops: CDR1 SEHNR, CDR2 FQNEAQ (reference sequence). V gave up 4 bases and J gave up 4 bases; unmatched junction bases: 5. The CDR3 has 14 amino acids. The chain's CDR3 is CASSSGGKADTQYF. The CDR3 DNA is TGTGCCAGCAGCTCAGGGGGTAAAGCAGATACGCAGTATTTT.

As to this clone: Mismatch with germline at one junction end may stem from a read error. The V gene is TRBV7-9, the J gene TRBJ2-7, with D perhaps TRBD2 (5 bases). Germline V CDR1 and CDR2: SEHNR, FQNEAQ (reference sequence). The CDR3 is made up of 13 amino acids. The CDR3 protein is CASRRGSGNEQYF. The CDR3 coding sequence is TGTGCAAGCAGACGAGGGTCGGGGAACGAGCAGTACTTC.

Notes on this clone: Additional DNA sequences in this sample encode the identical CDR3. This rearrangement joins TRBV30 to TRBJ1-1; no definite D call. The CDR3 is 12 residues long. Per the germline V gene, CDR1 is GTSNPN and CDR2 is SVGIG (reference sequence). Trimming took 3 bases from V and 5 from J, leaving 10 bases between them. The CDR3 DNA follows: TGTGCCTGGAGCAGAGGAGGGACTGAAGCTTTCTTT. Its translation is CAWSRGGTEAFF.

A single count supports this clone. The chain recombines TRBV7-9 with TRBJ1-2, with D hard to call. The CDR3 runs 12 residues. The V end lost 4 bases, the J end lost 8 bases, and 11 bases lay between the germline ends. The V gene's germline CDR1 is SEHNR and CDR2 FQNEAQ (reference sequence). CDR3 protein: CASSSNGRGYTF. For the CDR3, the DNA is TGTGCCAGCAGCTCCAACGGGAGGGGCTACACCTTC.

This chain connects TRBV27 to TRBJ2-5, with TRBD2 matching 9 bases. Per germline, CDR1 MNHEY and CDR2 SMNVEV (reference sequence). The CDR3 is 16 amino acids. Trimming took 2 bases from V and 1 from J; bases not matched to a gene: 5. CDR3 sequence: CASSLRSGRGQETQYF. The CDR3 nucleotides are TGTGCCAGCAGTTTACGTAGCGGGAGAGGCCAAGAGACCCAGTACTTC.

CDR3 in amino acids: CASSSIWETATNYGYTF. CDR3 sequence (DNA): TGTGCCAGCAGCTCCATCTGGGAGACAGCGACTAACTATGGCTACACCTTC. The chain couples TRBV5-6 to TRBJ1-2, with a weak D call TRBD1 (5 bases). The germline V gene has CDR1 SGHDT and CDR2 YYEEEE. V lost 3 bases to trimming and J lost 0 bases, with 18 bases between them. This CDR3 is built from 17 residues.

Concerning this clone: The same CDR3 arises from other DNA sequences in this sample as well. The chain is built from TRBV18 and TRBJ1-3; D remains unclear. CDR3 length equals 16 residues. Trimming took 3 bases from V and 1 from J, leaving 13 bases between them. From germline, CDR1 is KGHSH and CDR2 LQKENI. CDR3 residues: CASSPSPPSSGNTIYF. CDR3 bases: TGTGCCAGCTCACCTTCCCCCCCGAGTTCTGGAAACACCATATATTTT.

About this clone itself: Additional DNA sequences in this sample encode the identical CDR3. This chain joins TRBV19 and TRBJ2-7, with 9 bases identical to TRBD1. The length of the CDR3 is 12 residues. Germline CDR1 is LNHDA and CDR2 is SQIVND (reference sequence). V lost 8 bases and J lost 2; bases outside the gene matches: 1. CDR3 region: CASRDRAYEQYF. DNA of the CDR3: TGTGCCAGTCGGGACAGGGCCTACGAGCAGTACTTC.

The rearrangement uses TRBV5-1 and TRBJ1-5; D uncertain. The V and J ends lost 7 bases and 8 bases respectively, with 13 bases between them. The CDR3 is made up of 12 amino acids. CDR1 and CDR2 (germline): SGHRS, YFSETQ. CDR3 DNA sequence: TGCGCCAGCGGCCGACCGTCAAAGCCCCAGCATTTT. Translated: CASGRPSKPQHF.

V is TRBV29-1 and J is TRBJ1-1; D may be TRBD1 (5 bases). V gave up 3 bases and J gave up 1 base, with 9 bases separating them. CDR3 size: 13 residues. The V gene's germline CDR1 is SQVTM and CDR2 ANQGSEA. The CDR3 DNA is TGCAGCGTTGATAAGGGGCCGAACACTGAAGCTTTCTTT. Its translation is CSVDKGPNTEAFF.

The chain is built from TRBV5-4 and TRBJ1-2; TRBD1 agrees at 9 bases. The CDR3 loop spans 14 amino acids. J was trimmed by 8 bases and V by 0 bases; bases with no gene match: 5. CDR1 and CDR2 (germline): SGHNT, YYREEE (reference sequence). The CDR3 sequence is CASSLDRGPLGYTF. The DNA of the CDR3 is TGTGCCAGCAGCTTGGACAGGGGGCCTTTAGGCTACACCTTC.

This clone has only a few counts. Different DNA sequences within this sample yield the same CDR3. The V gene is TRBV4-1, the J gene TRBJ1-3; 8 nucleotides align to TRBD1. The CDR3 is 15 amino acids. The V segment lost 3 bases and the J segment 1 base; nucleotides outside the gene matches: 2. Germline V gene data show CDR1 as MGHRA and CDR2 as YSYEKL. The CDR3 sequence is CASSQDRASGNTIYF. For the CDR3, the DNA is TGCGCCAGCAGCCAGGACAGGGCTTCTGGAAACACCATATATTTT.

The chain combines TRBV4-1 with TRBJ2-1; 13 bases line up with TRBD2. There are 14 residues in the CDR3. The V and J ends lost 0 bases and 16 bases, in that order; junction bases with no gene match: 6. Germline CDR1 MGHRA, CDR2 YSYEKL. CDR3 in amino acids: CASSQDTSGGVSFF. The CDR3, as DNA: TGCGCCAGCAGCCAAGACACTAGCGGGGGGGTCAGCTTCTTC.

This clone was seen more than once but under ten times. The chain combines TRBV10-1 with TRBJ1-2; no reliable D call. The V end was cut by 6 bases, the J end by 8 bases, with 16 bases between. This CDR3 is built from 13 residues. The germline V gene encodes CDR1 WNHNN and CDR2 SYGVQD (reference sequence). CDR3 sequence: CASSLDKGRGYTF. The CDR3 DNA reads as TGCGCCAGCAGCCTGGATAAGGGAAGAGGCTACACCTTC.